The entry below describes one TCR beta chain. This record comes from a study of blood T cell repertoires in COVID-19. This table comes from immunoSEQ multiplex PCR, and its TCRdb copy is limited to in-frame clones, with some not included. The top ten hold roughly 2.9% of the sample, which has roughly 250,000 clones, 81% seen once. The source is a woman aged 55-69 years with active or convalescent COVID-19. Sequencing was done on a sample of peripheral blood.

CDR3 region: CASGSDGGQGGETQYF. CDR3 sequence (DNA): TGTGCCAGCGGCTCAGACGGCGGACAGGGAGGAGAGACCCAGTACTTC. V is TRBV5-4 and J is TRBJ2-5; TRBD1 matches at 8 bases. CDR3 length equals 16 residues. The V segment lost 7 bases and the J segment 4 bases; nucleotides outside the gene matches: 15. The V gene's germline CDR1 is SGHNT and CDR2 YYREEE (reference sequence).